Listed below are T cell receptor beta chains from one sample, sequenced in a study of T cell clones after liver transplantation. The protocol was immunoSEQ multiplex PCR, while the TCRdb copy is restricted to in-frame clones and leaves out a portion. The repertoire holds about 4,800 clones, with roughly a quarter as singletons. These receptors' antigens are unknown. Sequencing was performed on CD4+ T cells from cultured PBMCs. These receptors were obtained from a human patient who received a liver transplant. Some of these T cells may belong to the graft donor. Both conserved end residues are part of each CDR3.

v_gene	j_gene	CDR3aa
TRBV9	TRBJ2-5	CASSVGGRETQYF
TRBV5-4	TRBJ2-7	CASSFGISGRWGEEQYF
TRBV18	TRBJ2-7	CASSPRTGGDRTHEQYF
TRBV6-5	TRBJ2-7	CASSTAGLYEQYF
TRBV18	TRBJ2-5	CASSPPTGEETQYF
TRBV28	TRBJ2-7	CASSARLAGDYEQYF
TRBV5-8	TRBJ2-7	CASFAPGQAYEQYF
TRBV18	TRBJ2-2	CASSRGTGDRELFF
TRBV11-2	TRBJ2-5	CASSPTRAGKETQYF
TRBV5-4	TRBJ2-7	CASSFGGGPYEQYF
TRBV5-4	TRBJ2-5	CASSSPGTSETQYF
TRBV4-2	TRBJ2-3	CASSQDGGPDTQYF
TRBV28	TRBJ2-3	CASRPPSGRAPDTQYF
TRBV2	TRBJ1-6	CASSELSGGSSPLHF
TRBV21-1	-	CASSGRGGVYLYEQYF
TRBV7-3	TRBJ2-1	CASTILRTSGGWNEQFF
TRBV11-3	TRBJ1-6	CASSLGIGMDSPLHF
TRBV7-2	TRBJ2-1	CASSLGGPNNEQFF
TRBV15	-	CATSRGTEGSYEQYF
TRBV18	TRBJ2-1	CASSRPSTSGARNEQFF
TRBV10-3	TRBJ2-3	CAISAGTVDTQYF
TRBV27	TRBJ2-1	CASSLDRGSDEQFF
TRBV11-1	TRBJ2-1	CASSLGGSGSIEQFF
TRBV6-5	TRBJ2-7	CASSGELGTGTRQYF
TRBV25-1	TRBJ2-1	CASRDREYNEQFF
TRBV5-5	TRBJ2-7	CASSLGGGTPYEQYF
TRBV7-8	TRBJ1-4	CASSLLPDEKLFF
TRBV28	TRBJ2-7	CASSLRVPYEQYF
TRBV5-8	TRBJ2-6	CASSSRSGANVLTF
TRBV28	TRBJ1-3	CASSLGQLNTIYF
TRBV6-6	TRBJ1-5	CASNIPTGQPQHF
TRBV5-1	TRBJ2-5	CASSLEAGGLRYF
TRBV5-1	TRBJ2-5	CASRQGSETQYF
TRBV6-6	TRBJ2-1	CASSPPGTDNEQFF
TRBV7-2	TRBJ2-5	CASSLSQGETQYF
TRBV7-2	TRBJ2-1	CASTILRTSGGWNEQFF
TRBV7-3	TRBJ1-6	CASSLVGNNSPLHF
TRBV4-3	TRBJ1-5	CASSQDPPGGGNQPQHF
TRBV7-9	TRBJ1-4	CASSFGTGGATNEKLFF
TRBV27	TRBJ2-7	CASKALVTYEQYF
TRBV4-1	TRBJ2-1	CASSLDRSLYNEQFF
TRBV10-3	TRBJ2-2	CAITRGSGELFF
TRBV12-2	-	CASRLPASRGYYEQYF
TRBV18	TRBJ1-5	CASSAGLEEPQHF
TRBV28	TRBJ2-4	CASRKGGLHLQYF
TRBV27	TRBJ1-3	CASSFDRGGGNTIYF
TRBV7-9	TRBJ1-1	CASSPRGGTWAFF
TRBV15	TRBJ1-3	CATSAGSNSGNTIYF
TRBV18	TRBJ1-2	CASSPDRDYGYTF